This T cell receptor (beta chain) was sequenced in a study of PD-L1 blockade in urothelial cancer. About the study: Patients took up atezolizumab in the mid-2010s at 1,200 mg intravenously every 3 weeks. Among blood samples, the median T cell count was some 140,000.

The V end lost 0 bases, the J end lost 4 bases, and 14 bases lay between the germline ends. Germline V gene data show CDR1 as SGHRS and CDR2 as YFSETQ. The CDR3 has 16 residues. In the case of this clone: Its target is not known.

Study-level points and caveats: Tumor-associated TCR clones expanded more in blood at 3 weeks in patients with durable benefit.

Locally advanced or metastatic urothelial carcinoma affected all patients. Only in-frame clones appear in the TCRdb table, and some are missing; sequencing was by immunoSEQ multiplex PCR. Altogether 25,000 to 35,000 clones are present, 75% to 90% being singletons, with the ten largest covering around 3.6%. This chain connects TRBV5-1 to TRBJ2-1; weak D call: TRBD2 (6 bases). This receptor was identified in a man over 45 with urothelial cancer. Specimen: PBMCs, collected around atezolizumab (anti-PD-L1) treatment. Written as DNA, the CDR3 is TGCGCCAGCAGCTTGGCCGCGGGGCCGGTATACAATGAGCAGTTCTTC. Protein sequence: CASSLAAGPVYNEQFF.